Reported below is one T cell receptor beta chain. Its antigen is not identified. Assay used: immunoSEQ multiplex PCR; TCRdb lists only in-frame clones, some missing. The sample shows around 21,000 clones, 88% of them seen only once. The time point: cycle 4 day 1 (C4D1), after more than five weeks of nivolumab. Every patient relapsed after autologous stem cell transplantation, and brentuximab vedotin exposure varied. After PBMCs were thawed, their CD8+ T cells were isolated by magnetic negative selection. When best responses were assessed, they were complete response, partial response or progressive disease. The germline CDR1 and CDR2 sequences are MDHEN and SYDVKM. CDR3 length equals 14 residues. Trimming removed 2 bases at V and 0 bases at J, with 8 bases between. This specimen comes from a study of PD-1 blockade in classical Hodgkin lymphoma. Study-wide points: Newly diagnosed patients had diversity similar to the baseline diversity of complete responders. By cycle point C4D1, TCR diversity had risen significantly in CD4+ cells (but not CD8+ cells). Later analyses included only patients treated at least 1 year post-ASCT.

The source is a human donor with classical Hodgkin lymphoma. The sequences come from CD8+ T cells from blood, collected before the fourth cycle of nivolumab. J is TRBJ2-7 and V is TRBV28, with a possible D match to TRBD1 (5 bases). CDR3 amino acids: CASSLLDNSYEQYF. DNA for the CDR3: TGTGCCAGCAGTTTACTGGACAACTCCTACGAGCAGTACTTC.